The clone carrying this T cell receptor (beta chain) was seen a handful of times. Its cognate antigen is unknown. The record originates from a study of T cells in Graves' hyperthyroidism and ophthalmopathy. Study outcomes and limitations: Appearing also in blood were most of the thyroid clonotypes expanded above 0.001. The model foresaw ophthalmopathy a median 6.5 months prior to onset.

Amplification of TCR beta CDR3 regions was performed using RNA transcripts as template. With the HTBI primer set, the TCR CDR3 went through a first round of RT-PCR. TCRdb re-derived calls from the multiplex PCR reads in MiXCR, one entry per CDR3 protein. The sample carries about 300,000 distinct CDR3 sequences, roughly 19% recorded once. This TCR derives from a man aged 50-60 years with Graves' ophthalmopathy. Specimen: blood.

The CDR3, as DNA: TGTGCCAGCAGCGTAGAGGTAAGGGACGAGCAGTACTTC. Protein product: CASSVEVRDEQYF. V gene TRBV9 combines with J gene TRBJ2-7; D not certain. Germline V gene sequence: CDR1 SGDLS, CDR2 YYNGEE. The CDR3 runs to 13 residues. Trimming removed 0 bases at V and 5 bases at J, with 9 bases between. The full variable domain, with the rest looked up from reference TRBV9 and TRBJ2-7, is DSGVTQTPKHLITATGQRVTLRCSPRSGDLSVYWYQQSLDQGLQFLIQYYNGEERAKGNILERFSAQQFPDLHSELNLSSLELGDSALYFCASSVEVRDEQYFGPGTRLTVT.